Shown below are 14 T cell receptor beta chains from a single sample sequenced in a study of cytomegalovirus exposure and HLA in healthy donors. With 60 Vbeta and 13 Jbeta primers, the PCR was carried out. Sequencing used immunoSEQ multiplex PCR; TCRdb keeps in-frame clones, though not all of them. This table has roughly 140,000 clones, 70% to 80% appearing once. The sequencing sample was made of PBMCs. Receptors originate from a middle-aged woman in good health and CMV-seropositive.

The chain joins TRBV6-4 to TRBJ1-5; a weak D match, TRBD1 (6 bases). Trimming cost V 6 bases and J 7 bases, with 13 bases left between them. The CDR3 totals 13 residues. The germline CDR1 and CDR2 sequences are MRHNA and SNTAGT. The CDR3, as DNA: TGTGCCAGCAGGGAGACAGGTTTGCAGCCCCAGCATTTT. Protein: CASRETGLQPQHF.

The count of this clone is one. The gene calls are TRBV5-1 and TRBJ1-4; 8 bases match TRBD1. V dropped 0 bases and J dropped 11; count of bases not matched to a gene: 9. Per the germline V gene, CDR1 is SGHRS and CDR2 is YFSETQ. CDR3 length equals 15 residues. The CDR3 DNA is TGCGCCAGCAGCTTGGTGACAGGGGCGCCGAGGAAACTGTTTTTT. Protein: CASSLVTGAPRKLFF.

The chain combines TRBV5-1 with TRBJ2-7; D is unresolved. The V and J ends lost 0 bases and 2 bases respectively, with 9 bases between them. The CDR3 totals 14 residues. CDR1 and CDR2 from the germline V gene are SGHRS and YFSETQ. The chain's CDR3 is CASSLDQETYEQYF. Here the CDR3 DNA reads TGCGCCAGCAGCTTGGATCAGGAAACCTACGAGCAGTACTTC.

V and J are TRBV5-1 and TRBJ1-3, with D possibly matching TRBD1 (5 bases). Germline values: CDR1 SGHRS, CDR2 YFSETQ. Trimming removed 0 bases at V and 1 base at J, with 8 bases between. The CDR3 is 15 amino acids. The CDR3 coding sequence is TGCGCCAGCAGCTTGGCCGGGGGGTCTGGAAACACCATATATTTT. Translation gives CASSLAGGSGNTIYF.

J is TRBJ2-1 and V is TRBV19; 10 nucleotides match TRBD2. Trimming removed 5 bases from V and 7 bases from J; junction bases left unmatched: 8. The germline gives CDR1 LNHDA, CDR2 SQIVND (reference sequence). The CDR3 covers 15 residues. The CDR3 protein is CASSASPAGGNEQFF. In nucleotides, the CDR3 is TGTGCCAGTAGTGCGAGTCCAGCGGGAGGGAATGAGCAGTTCTTC.

In DNA form, the CDR3 reads TGCGCCAGCAGCCCAGGGTGGGGTCCCGACACCGGGGAGCTGTTTTTT. Its translation is CASSPGWGPDTGELFF. The chain joins TRBV5-1 to TRBJ2-2; perhaps TRBD1 as D (5 bases). Trimming shortened V by 4 bases and J by 3 bases, and 16 bases separated the two germline ends. Per germline, CDR1 SGHRS and CDR2 YFSETQ. This CDR3 has 16 residues.

The chain combines TRBV28 with TRBJ1-4; D is unresolved. V dropped 11 bases and J dropped 5 bases, with 12 bases sitting between them. CDR3 length equals 12 residues. The V gene's germline CDR1 is MDHEN and CDR2 SYDVKM. The CDR3 reads CASRGGNEKLFF. Written as DNA, the CDR3 is TGTGCCTCACGGGGTGGAAATGAAAAACTGTTTTTT.

The gene calls are TRBV28 and TRBJ2-1; the match to TRBD2 covers 8 bases. V lost 8 bases and J lost 9; bases outside the gene matches: 15. The CDR3 has 15 amino acids. The germline V gene encodes CDR1 MDHEN and CDR2 SYDVKM. In nucleotides, the CDR3 is TGTGCCAGCCTCTATAGCGGGACGGAGAGGGGTGAGCAGTTCTTC. Residues: CASLYSGTERGEQFF.

J is TRBJ2-6 and V is TRBV29-1; the match to TRBD1 covers 8 bases. The germline gives CDR1 SQVTM, CDR2 ANQGSEA. The CDR3 is made up of 13 amino acids. Unmatched junction bases numbered 2, after V lost 2 bases and J lost 8 bases. The CDR3 sequence is CSVEQGASNVLTF. The CDR3, as DNA: TGCAGCGTTGAACAGGGGGCGTCCAACGTCCTGACTTTC.

The chain couples TRBV23-1 to TRBJ2-7; 9 bases fit TRBD1. TRBV23-1 belongs to the ORF category, with a function that is uncertain. The CDR3 length is 14 residues. The V gene end was trimmed by 7 bases and the J gene end by 5 bases; junction bases not matched to a gene: 9. The chain's CDR3 is CASTFGDRDHEQYF. The CDR3 nucleotides are TGCGCCAGCACTTTCGGGGACAGGGACCACGAGCAGTACTTC.

V is TRBV11-2 and J is TRBJ2-2; D might be TRBD1 (6 bases). The CDR3 has 16 residues. The V end was cut by 4 bases, the J end by 2 bases, with 14 bases between. CDR1 is SGHAT and CDR2 is FQNNGV in the germline V gene. In DNA, the CDR3 is TGTGCCAGCAGCTCCTGGGGCAGGGGCAACACCGGGGAGCTGTTTTTT. It encodes CASSSWGRGNTGELFF.

DNA of the CDR3: TGTGCCAGTAGTATTCCCAGGGGGGCTCGCAATCAGCCCCAGCATTTT. Its protein is CASSIPRGARNQPQHF. This chain connects TRBV19 to TRBJ1-5; TRBD1 matches at 7 bases. Trimming took 3 bases from V and 2 from J; bases not matched to a gene: 7. Germline assignment: CDR1 LNHDA and CDR2 SQIVND (reference sequence). This CDR3 region has 16 residues.

The chain uses TRBV20-1 and TRBJ2-7; 7 bases agree with TRBD1. Germline CDR1 and CDR2: DFQATT and SNEGSKA (reference sequence). The CDR3 is made up of 11 amino acids. J gave up 6 bases and V 3 bases, and 2 bases lay outside the gene matches. Here the CDR3 reads CSASNRGEQYF. In DNA form, the CDR3 reads TGCAGTGCTAGTAACAGGGGCGAGCAGTACTTC.

The chain is built from TRBV10-3 and TRBJ2-3; 13 bases map to TRBD2. Germline V gene lookup returns CDR1 ENHRY and CDR2 SYGVKD. The V gene end was trimmed by 6 bases and the J gene end by 0 bases; junction bases not matched to a gene: 6. This CDR3 is built from 17 residues. CDR3 DNA: TGTGCCATCAGACGGACTAGCGGGAGCACTAGCACAGATACGCAGTATTTT. Amino acids: CAIRRTSGSTSTDTQYF.